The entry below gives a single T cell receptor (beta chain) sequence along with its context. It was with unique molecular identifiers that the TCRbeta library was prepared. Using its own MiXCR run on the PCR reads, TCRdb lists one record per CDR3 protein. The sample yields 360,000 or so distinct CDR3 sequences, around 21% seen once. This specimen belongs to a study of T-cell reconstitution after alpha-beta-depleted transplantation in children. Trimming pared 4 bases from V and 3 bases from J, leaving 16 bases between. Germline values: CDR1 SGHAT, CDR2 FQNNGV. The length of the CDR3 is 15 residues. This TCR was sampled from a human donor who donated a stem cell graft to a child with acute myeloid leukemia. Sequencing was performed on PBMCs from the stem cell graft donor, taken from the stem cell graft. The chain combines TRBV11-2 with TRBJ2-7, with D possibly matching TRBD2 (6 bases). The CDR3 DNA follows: TGTGCCAGCAGCTACGACTTAGCGGAGCGCTACGAGCAGTACTTC. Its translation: CASSYDLAERYEQYF. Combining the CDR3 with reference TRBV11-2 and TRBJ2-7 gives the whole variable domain EAGVAQSPRYKIIEKRQSVAFWCNPISGHATLYWYQQILGQGPKLLIQFQNNGVVDDSQLPKDRFSAERLKGVDSTLKIQPAKLEDSAVYLCASSYDLAERYEQYFGPGTRLTVT.